Below are 24 T cell receptor beta chains sequenced from a single sample in a study of T cell responses to AZD1222 COVID-19 vaccine. TCRdb's copy holds only in-frame clones and misses some; the assay was immunoSEQ multiplex PCR. The table has more than 50,000 clones, around nine tenths seen once; the top ten hold around 4.9%. The starting material was peripheral blood, obtained on day 0 of AZD1222 vaccination. Every receptor here comes from an adult in good health.

The chain joins TRBV25-1 to TRBJ1-6, with 9 bases fitting TRBD1. V shed 4 bases, J shed 6 bases, and the junction held 4 bases outside the gene matches. From germline, CDR1 is MGHDK and CDR2 SYGVNS. This CDR3 is 15 amino acids long. The CDR3: CASSGPGQGNSPLHF. As DNA, the CDR3 is TGTGCCAGCAGTGGACCGGGACAGGGTAATTCACCCCTCCACTTT.

V gene TRBV19 combines with J gene TRBJ1-2; TRBD1 might be the D (6 bases). The V end lost 6 bases, the J end lost 1 base, and 15 bases lay between the germline ends. Per germline, CDR1 LNHDA and CDR2 SQIVND (reference sequence). The CDR3 length is 15 residues. The CDR3 loop is CASSQTWTDNYGYTF. CDR3 DNA sequence: TGTGCCAGTAGCCAAACCTGGACAGATAACTATGGCTACACCTTC.

The table lists this clone with a count of one. The chain recombines TRBV15 with TRBJ2-1, with 14 positions matching TRBD2. The ends lost 0 bases at V and 8 bases at J; junction bases unmatched: 6. This CDR3 is built from 17 residues. Germline V CDR1 and CDR2: LNHNV, YYDKDF (reference sequence). CDR3 protein: CATSRDLGTSGGHEQFF. CDR3 coding DNA: TGTGCCACCAGCAGAGATCTAGGGACTAGCGGGGGTCATGAGCAGTTCTTC.

J is TRBJ1-2 and V is TRBV9, with unresolved D. CDR1 and CDR2 (germline): SGDLS, YYNGEE. V lost 2 bases and J lost 8, with 13 bases in between. The CDR3 totals 13 residues. The CDR3: CASSVSGMRGYTF. The CDR3 region has the DNA TGTGCCAGCAGCGTGTCGGGGATGCGGGGCTACACCTTC.

The genes are TRBV14 and TRBJ2-7, with unresolved D. This CDR3 has 12 residues. In germline, CDR1 is SGHDN, CDR2 FVKESK. Trimming took 4 bases from V and 6 from J, leaving 10 bases between them. CDR3 in DNA: TGTGCCAGCAGCCCCAGGACCACCGAGCAGTACTTC. It is translated as CASSPRTTEQYF.

The V call is TRBV2, the J call TRBJ1-6; D is undetermined. CDR3 length: 17 residues. The V gene lost 0 bases and the J gene lost 0 bases, with 9 bases spanning the gap. Looked up from germline, CDR1 is SNHLY and CDR2 is FYNNEI. Here the CDR3 DNA reads TGTGCCAGCAGTGAAGCGTGGGCAGGCTCCTATAATTCACCCCTCCACTTT. Its translation: CASSEAWAGSYNSPLHF.

The chain carries TRBV30 and TRBJ1-4; D ambiguous. CDR3 length equals 13 residues. V lost 4 bases and J 7 bases, leaving 13 bases between the germline ends. CDR1 GTSNPN and CDR2 SVGIG come from the germline V gene (reference sequence). The CDR3 bases are TGTGCCTGGACTATTGGGGTGGGTGAAAAACTGTTTTTT. Residues: CAWTIGVGEKLFF.

The J gene is TRBJ1-3, the V gene TRBV21-1. TRBV21-1 corresponds to a pseudogene. The CDR3 sequence is 18 residues long. CDR3 sequence (DNA): TGTGCCAGCAGCAAAGCGCGACCGAGACTCAGCTCTGGAAACACCATATATTTT. It codes for CASSKARPRLSSGNTIYF.

V and J are TRBV2 and TRBJ1-2, with unresolved D. V dropped 2 bases and J dropped 8 bases, with 15 bases sitting between them. Per the germline V gene, CDR1 is SNHLY and CDR2 is FYNNEI. The CDR3 runs to 14 residues. CDR3 sequence: CASSEFGTDGGYTF. DNA of the CDR3: TGTGCCAGCAGTGAATTTGGCACGGACGGCGGCTACACCTTC.

The chain recombines TRBV6-5 with TRBJ2-1, with no clear D. Between the trimmed V and J ends, which lost 0 bases and 4 bases, there was a span of 4 bases. Germline loops: CDR1 MNHEY, CDR2 SVGAGI. The CDR3 loop spans 13 amino acids. The CDR3 region has the DNA TGTGCCAGCAGTTACTCGCAGTACAATGAGCAGTTCTTC. It encodes CASSYSQYNEQFF.

The V and J genes are TRBV7-9 and TRBJ1-6; TRBD1 is a possible D gene (5 bases). Germline loops: CDR1 SEHNR, CDR2 FQNEAQ (reference sequence). V lost 8 bases and J 4 bases, leaving 18 bases between the germline ends. The CDR3 is 16 residues long. The CDR3 spells CASQDVGALYNSPLHF. The CDR3 DNA reads TGTGCCAGCCAGGACGTAGGGGCGCTTTATAATTCACCCCTCCACTTT.

V gene TRBV2 combines with J gene TRBJ2-7; D remains ambiguous. The CDR3 length is 13 residues. Trimming shortened V by 5 bases and J by 4 bases, and 12 bases separated the two germline ends. Germline CDR1 and CDR2: SNHLY and FYNNEI. CDR3 loop: CASSFQVGYEQYF. DNA of the CDR3: TGTGCCAGCAGTTTCCAGGTTGGGTACGAGCAGTACTTC.

The chain employs TRBV6-6 and TRBJ2-1; TRBD1 matches 9 bases. Germline V gene sequence: CDR1 MNHNY, CDR2 SVGAGI (reference sequence). The CDR3 consists of 14 residues. The trim removed 7 bases at V and 3 bases at J, leaving 4 bases unmatched. In nucleotides, the CDR3 is TGTGCCAGCACCGAGACAGGGGGCTACAATGAGCAGTTCTTC. It codes for CASTETGGYNEQFF.

This sequence joins TRBV12-3 or TRBV12-4 and TRBJ2-3; TRBD2 matches 7 bases. The length of the CDR3 is 13 residues. The junction had 5 bases not matched to a gene; V was cut back by 8 bases and J by 3 bases. CDR3 sequence: CASGRGETDTQYF. The CDR3 DNA is TGTGCCAGCGGTCGGGGGGAAACAGATACGCAGTATTTT.

The gene calls are TRBV7-2 and TRBJ2-7; no firm D call. This CDR3 is built from 15 residues. Germline CDR1 reads SGHTA; CDR2 reads FQGNSA. With 1 base removed from V and 4 bases from J, the gap between germline ends came to 14 bases. CDR3 bases: TGTGCCAGCAGCTTAGGGCCTACTCGCCGTTACGAGCAGTACTTC. It is translated as CASSLGPTRRYEQYF.

This chain connects TRBV3-1 (or the pseudogene TRBV3-2) to TRBJ1-5; D remains ambiguous. Germline values: CDR1 LGHDT, CDR2 YNNKEL (reference sequence). The CDR3 runs 15 residues. V was shortened by 3 bases and J by 7 bases, with 16 bases between the two germline ends. CDR3 residues: CASSQRREGRQPQHF. DNA for the CDR3: TGTGCCAGCAGCCAGAGGAGGGAGGGCCGCCAGCCCCAGCATTTT.

The CDR3 region has the DNA TGTGCCAGCAGCCCGCGGACAGGGAGTGGTGGCTACACCTTC. Translated: CASSPRTGSGGYTF. The V and J genes are TRBV7-9 and TRBJ1-2, with 8 nucleotides matching TRBD1. The V gene end was trimmed by 5 bases and the J gene end by 7 bases; junction bases not matched to a gene: 9. CDR3 size: 14 residues. The germline V gene has CDR1 SEHNR and CDR2 FQNEAQ (reference sequence).

The table lists this clone with a count of one. The chain has TRBV4-1 and TRBJ2-7, with 8 bases identical to TRBD2. The germline CDR1 and CDR2 sequences are MGHRA and YSYEKL. The V segment lost 4 bases and the J segment 4 bases; nucleotides outside the gene matches: 12. The CDR3 covers 16 residues. The CDR3 sequence is CASSPALVAGWYEQYF. As DNA, the CDR3 is TGCGCCAGCAGCCCAGCCTTAGTAGCGGGGTGGTACGAGCAGTACTTC.

The chain links TRBV19 to TRBJ1-1; TRBD1 agrees at 7 bases. V dropped 5 bases and J dropped 2; count of bases not matched to a gene: 8. The CDR3 has 15 residues. The germline V gene has CDR1 LNHDA and CDR2 SQIVND (reference sequence). CDR3 loop: CASSPDRAINTEAFF. The CDR3 region has the DNA TGTGCCAGTAGTCCCGACAGGGCAATAAACACTGAAGCTTTCTTT.

This chain uses TRBV7-9 with TRBJ1-1; D perhaps matches TRBD1 (6 bases). CDR1 is SEHNR and CDR2 is FQNEAQ in the germline V gene (reference sequence). V lost 0 bases and J 6 bases, leaving 11 bases between the germline ends. The CDR3 totals 14 residues. CDR3 sequence (DNA): TGTGCCAGCAGCTTAGCGGCAGGGGTACCTGAAGCTTTCTTT. Translated, it gives CASSLAAGVPEAFF.

A few counts support this clone. This sequence joins TRBV7-9 and TRBJ1-1; D may be TRBD1 (6 bases). Germline CDR1 and CDR2: SEHNR and FQNEAQ (reference sequence). CDR3 length equals 14 residues. V lost 2 bases and J 7 bases, leaving 14 bases between the germline ends. The CDR3 spells CASSLPEGGDEAFF. CDR3 sequence (DNA): TGTGCCAGCAGCTTACCCGAGGGGGGGGATGAAGCTTTCTTT.

The chain links TRBV3-1 (or the pseudogene TRBV3-2) to TRBJ1-1; the D gene is possibly TRBD1 (6 bases). The germline gives CDR1 LGHDT, CDR2 YNNKEL (reference sequence). The ends were cut back, 3 bases at V and 1 base at J, with 9 bases in the middle. The CDR3 totals 14 residues. In DNA form, the CDR3 reads TGTGCCAGCAGCCACGGGGGCGGGAACACTGAAGCTTTCTTT. Translated: CASSHGGGNTEAFF.

The V gene is TRBV6-5, the J gene TRBJ1-5; TRBD1 aligns across 9 bases. From germline, CDR1 is MNHEY and CDR2 SVGAGI. This CDR3 is 15 amino acids long. The V gene end was trimmed by 5 bases and the J gene end by 7 bases; junction bases not matched to a gene: 9. CDR3 bases: TGTGCCAGCAGTCCGCGGGGACAGGGCATACAGCCCCAGCATTTT. Its translation: CASSPRGQGIQPQHF.

The chain has TRBV19 and TRBJ2-2, with 11 bases that match TRBD2. CDR3 length: 16 residues. J lost 5 bases, V lost 6 bases, and 8 bases had no gene match. From germline, CDR1 is LNHDA and CDR2 SQIVND (reference sequence). As DNA, the CDR3 is TGTGCCAGTAGCCATAGCGGGGGGGCATGGACCGGGGAGCTGTTTTTT. Its protein product is CASSHSGGAWTGELFF.